What follows are 18 T cell receptor beta chains derived from one specimen sequenced in a study of neurological immune-mediated disorders. Via MiXCR, TCRdb re-called the 5' RACE reads, giving one row per CDR3 protein. The table includes about 40,000 distinct CDR3 sequences, about 3.3% detected once. Time point meaning: longitudinal time-point 1 (baseline). Sequencing was performed on PBMCs. Receptors were obtained from an older woman with multiple sclerosis.

This clonotype showed up many times. The J gene is TRBJ2-3, the V gene TRBV12-3 or TRBV12-4; 8 bases are a match to TRBD2. V was pared by 5 bases and J by 0 bases, with 4 bases of the junction left unmatched. The CDR3 is made up of 15 amino acids. The DNA of the CDR3 is TGTGCCAGCAGTCAAGCGGGGGCCAGCACAGATACGCAGTATTTT. This codes for CASSQAGASTDTQYF.

This clonotype has ten or more counts. The rearrangement links TRBV6-6 to TRBJ2-4, with D possibly called TRBD1 or TRBD2 (7 bases each). Germline V gene data show CDR1 as MNHNY and CDR2 as SVGAGI (reference sequence). The V end was cut by 0 bases, the J end by 3 bases, with 18 bases between. This CDR3 is 18 amino acids long. The CDR3 spells CASSYSYRDREGKNIQYF. The CDR3 nucleotides read TGTGCCAGCAGTTACTCTTACCGAGACAGGGAGGGCAAAAACATTCAGTACTTC.

The table lists this clonotype with many counts. V usage is TRBV15 and J usage is TRBJ1-3, with D uncertain. The germline gives CDR1 LNHNV, CDR2 YYDKDF (reference sequence). Trimming cost V 4 bases and J 2 bases, with 12 bases left between them. CDR3 length: 15 residues. DNA for the CDR3: TGTGCCACCAGCACCCGGAGTACTGCTGGAAACACCATATATTTT. Protein: CATSTRSTAGNTIYF.

There are many counts of this clonotype. The chain employs TRBV10-3 and TRBJ2-1, with TRBD2 as a possible D gene (7 bases). The germline V and J ends were trimmed by 5 bases and 8 bases, with 13 bases remaining between them. CDR1 is ENHRY and CDR2 is SYGVKD in the germline V gene. The CDR3 has 13 residues. The CDR3 loop is CAISPPGGDEQFF. The CDR3 nucleotides read TGTGCCATCAGTCCCCCGGGGGGCGATGAGCAGTTCTTC.

Ten or more counts support this clonotype. The chain couples TRBV5-1 to TRBJ2-7; 7 bases are a match to TRBD1. The J segment lost 0 bases and the V segment lost 4 bases, leaving 13 bases of the junction unmatched. CDR1 is SGHRS and CDR2 is YFSETQ in the germline V gene. The CDR3 covers 17 residues. CDR3 sequence (DNA): TGCGCCAGCAGCCGAACTCAGACAGGGCCTAGCTCCTACGAGCAGTACTTC. This gives the protein CASSRTQTGPSSYEQYF.

This clonotype was recorded many times. The chain links TRBV20-1 to TRBJ1-1; TRBD1 matches 8 bases. Germline V lookup: CDR1 DFQATT, CDR2 SNEGSKA (reference sequence). CDR3 length: 14 residues. Trimming removed 3 bases from V and 0 bases from J; junction bases left unmatched: 3. The CDR3 nucleotides are TGCAGTGCTAGGCAGGGGGCGATGAACACTGAAGCTTTCTTT. It specifies CSARQGAMNTEAFF.

This clonotype was counted ten times or more. The CDR3 DNA sequence: TGTGCCAGCAGCTTACAGGGGAGCGGATTAGGGGGCTACACCTTC. The encoded protein is CASSLQGSGLGGYTF. V is TRBV9 and J is TRBJ1-2, with TRBD1 matching 7 bases. The germline CDR1 and CDR2 sequences are SGDLS and YYNGEE. The ends lost 4 bases at V and 8 bases at J; junction bases unmatched: 14. This CDR3 comprises 15 residues.

This clonotype was seen at least ten times. The rearrangement joins TRBV20-1 to TRBJ2-7, with a tentative D call TRBD1 (6 bases). The CDR3 is 13 amino acids. V was pared by 3 bases and J by 4 bases, with 13 bases between. The germline V gene has CDR1 DFQATT and CDR2 SNEGSKA (reference sequence). The CDR3 reads CSASGQTNYEQYF. The CDR3 bases are TGCAGTGCTAGTGGACAGACAAATTACGAGCAGTACTTC.

This clonotype was counted many times. The J gene is TRBJ2-3, the V gene TRBV5-1; 9 positions match TRBD2. J lost 1 base, V lost 4 bases, and 7 bases had no gene match. The length of the CDR3 is 16 residues. CDR1 and CDR2 from the germline V gene are SGHRS and YFSETQ. CDR3 DNA sequence: TGCGCCAGCAGCCTGAGTGCTAGCGGGGGCACAGATACGCAGTATTTT. It encodes CASSLSASGGTDTQYF.

This clonotype was counted at least ten times. This rearrangement joins TRBV5-1 to TRBJ1-4, with TRBD1 as a possible D gene (5 bases). The germline CDR1 and CDR2 sequences are SGHRS and YFSETQ. Trimming removed 5 bases from V and 8 bases from J, with 16 bases in between. The CDR3 runs 14 residues. DNA for the CDR3: TGCGCCAGCAGTGGGGACTTAAGTGGCGAAAAACTGTTTTTT. Encoded protein: CASSGDLSGEKLFF.

At least ten counts were recorded for this clonotype. The genes are TRBV20-1 and TRBJ1-3; D is unresolved. The CDR3 length is 11 residues. CDR1 is DFQATT, CDR2 SNEGSKA, per germline (reference sequence). V lost 6 bases, J lost 9 bases, and 12 bases lay in between. The CDR3 region has the DNA TGCAGTGCCCGACGCGGCACCACCATATATTTT. This sequence encodes CSARRGTTIYF.

This clonotype showed up many times. V gene TRBV5-6 combines with J gene TRBJ2-1, with D unresolved. Trimming removed 4 bases at V and 3 bases at J, with 17 bases between. The CDR3 covers 16 residues. Per the germline V gene, CDR1 is SGHDT and CDR2 is YYEEEE. The chain's CDR3 is CASSHDNLASYNEQFF. For the CDR3, the DNA is TGTGCCAGCAGCCACGACAACCTGGCGAGCTACAATGAGCAGTTCTTC.

This clonotype was detected ten times or more. The chain carries TRBV15 and TRBJ1-3; no definite D call. CDR3 size: 16 residues. With 0 bases removed from V and 7 bases from J, the gap between germline ends came to 16 bases. Germline CDR1 reads LNHNV; CDR2 reads YYDKDF (reference sequence). CDR3 protein: CATSREHTAARNTIYF. The CDR3 nucleotides read TGTGCCACCAGCAGAGAACACACCGCCGCAAGGAACACCATATATTTT. Filled out from reference TRBV15 and TRBJ1-3, the complete variable domain reads DAMVIQNPRYQVTQFGKPVTLSCSQTLNHNVMYWYQQKSSQAPKLLFHYYDKDFNNEADTPDNFQSRRPNTSFCFLDIRSPGLGDTAMYLCATSREHTAARNTIYFGEGSWLTVV.

This clonotype was found many times. The V gene is TRBV18, the J gene TRBJ2-1; no reliable D call. Trimming stripped 0 bases from V and 1 base from J, with 10 bases between. Germline V gives CDR1 KGHSH, CDR2 LQKENI. This CDR3 contains 16 residues. The CDR3 coding sequence is TGTGCCAGCTCACCACCATGGGATTTTTCCTACAATGAGCAGTTCTTC. Protein sequence: CASSPPWDFSYNEQFF.

This clonotype appeared a few times. V gene TRBV5-1 combines with J gene TRBJ1-4; no reliable D call. Looked up from germline, CDR1 is SGHRS and CDR2 is YFSETQ. Trimming cost V 4 bases and J 5 bases, with 12 bases left between them. The length of the CDR3 is 14 residues. CDR3 residues: CASSKGRENEKLFF. The DNA for the CDR3 is TGCGCCAGCAGCAAAGGACGGGAAAATGAAAAACTGTTTTTT.

This clonotype appeared many times. DNA for the CDR3: TGCGCCAGCAGCTTGGCCGGCTCCTACGAGCAGTACTTC. Residues: CASSLAGSYEQYF. The V and J genes are TRBV5-1 and TRBJ2-7; D gene unclear. V lost 0 bases and J 0 bases, leaving 4 bases between the germline ends. Looked up from germline, CDR1 is SGHRS and CDR2 is YFSETQ. The CDR3 is made up of 13 amino acids.

This clonotype was seen at least ten times. The chain joins TRBV18 to TRBJ2-7, with 9 positions matching TRBD1. The CDR3 runs 16 residues. CDR1 and CDR2 from the germline V gene are KGHSH and LQKENI. J gave up 2 bases and V 3 bases, and 8 bases lay outside the gene matches. The CDR3 DNA reads as TGTGCCAGCTCACCCCTGGACAGGGGAGTTCCCTACGAGCAGTACTTC. Amino acids: CASSPLDRGVPYEQYF. Supplemented by reference TRBV18 and TRBJ2-7, the full variable domain reads NAGVMQNPRHLVRRRGQEARLRCSPMKGHSHVYWYRQLPEEGLKFMVYLQKENIIDESGMPKERFSAEFPKEGPSILRIQQVVRGDSAAYFCASSPLDRGVPYEQYFGPGTRLTVT.

At least ten counts were recorded for this clonotype. Compared with germline, one end of the junction differs, possibly owing to a read error. The J gene is TRBJ2-7, the V gene TRBV7-2; 10 nucleotides line up with TRBD2. This CDR3 comprises 13 residues. From germline, CDR1 is SGHTA and CDR2 FQGNSA. CDR3 DNA: TGTGCCAGCAGTTTAGCGGGGGGCTACGAGCAGTACTTC. This gives the protein CASSLAGGYEQYF.